The entry below describes one T cell receptor (beta chain). The data originate from a study of blood T cell repertoires in COVID-19. In the source study's methods: Quantification of nucleated cells was approximated via reference gene primer amplification. Profiling relied on immunoSEQ multiplex PCR, and the TCRdb table lists in-frame clones only, not all of them. V and J calls and clone size follow that table, whereas D and trimming were derived from the DNA. The sample lists roughly 280,000 clones, around 80% occurring once. This TCR was sampled from a man in his sixties with acute or convalescent COVID-19. The sequencing sample was made of peripheral blood.

Written as DNA, the CDR3 is TGTGCCAGCAGTTTTGGCAGAACCTACGAGCAGTACTTC. Its protein product is CASSFGRTYEQYF. V gene TRBV27 combines with J gene TRBJ2-7, with no clear D. CDR1 is MNHEY and CDR2 is SMNVEV in the germline V gene (reference sequence). The CDR3 consists of 13 residues. V lost 3 bases and J lost 2, with 8 bases in between.